This T cell receptor (beta chain) originates from a study of beta chain features in type 1 diabetes. For the study at large: Patients looked much like healthy donors when it came to age, gender and cell yields.

All of the sorted populations showed purity greater than 98%. This clone was recorded a few times. Its antigen remains unknown. General study points: cDNA sequencing could over-represent cells with high TCR expression. In comparison with healthy donors, patients had naive, central memory and Treg TCRB repertoires that appeared more similar.

Expressed TCRB transcripts got sequenced, as all isolated RNA was reverse transcribed. The repertoire was sequenced with immunoSEQ multiplex PCR; TCRdb's copy has only in-frame clones and lacks some. The table includes 300,000 to 350,000 clones, less than 10% detected once. The germline V and J ends were trimmed by 5 bases and 1 base, with 14 bases remaining between them. The germline gives CDR1 SGHTA, CDR2 FQGTGA. The CDR3 is 16 residues long. The receptor was isolated from a woman between 18 and 29 years old in good health. The sequenced sample consisted of central memory CD4+ T cells from blood. The V call is TRBV7-3, the J call TRBJ2-2; D is perhaps TRBD1 or TRBD2 (6 bases each). The CDR3 region has the DNA TGTGCCAGCAGCCCAAGGGGGACTCTGAACACCGGGGAGCTGTTTTTT. It codes for CASSPRGTLNTGELFF.